The sample holds a few counts of the clone carrying this T cell receptor beta chain. The antigen remains unidentified. This entry is derived from a study of shared clonotypes between healthy human individuals. TCRdb keeps only in-frame clones here, not all; method: immunoSEQ multiplex PCR. The sample holds roughly 2,300,000 clones, about nine tenths seen once. The study's findings and limits: Against clonotypes common to all four donors, non-shared ones had lower generation probabilities.

CDR1 and CDR2 from the germline V gene are MGHRA and YSYEKL. The V segment lost 3 bases and the J segment 2 bases; nucleotides outside the gene matches: 9. The CDR3 runs to 16 residues. The sequence was collected from a man between 18 and 29 years old in good health. Some clones in this sample may be carry-over from other donors' samples. The sequencing sample was made of naive CD4+ T cells from PBMCs. Subset given: CD45RA+ positively selected. This chain uses TRBV4-1 with TRBJ1-2; 7 bases map to TRBD1. The CDR3 DNA reads as TGCGCCAGCAGCCACCGAGACAGGGATTTCAACTATGGCTACACCTTC. This codes for CASSHRDRDFNYGYTF.